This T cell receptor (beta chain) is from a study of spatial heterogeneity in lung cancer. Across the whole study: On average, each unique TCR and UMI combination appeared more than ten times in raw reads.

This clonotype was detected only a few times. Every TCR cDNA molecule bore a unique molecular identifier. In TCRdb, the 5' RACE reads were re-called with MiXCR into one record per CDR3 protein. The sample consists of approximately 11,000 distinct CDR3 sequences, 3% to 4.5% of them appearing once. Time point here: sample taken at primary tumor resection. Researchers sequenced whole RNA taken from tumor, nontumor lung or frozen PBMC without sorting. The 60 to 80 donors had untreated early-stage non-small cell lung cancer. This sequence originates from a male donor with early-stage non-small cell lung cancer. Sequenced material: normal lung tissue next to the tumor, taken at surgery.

The CDR3 sequence is CASSYPGGEQYF. CDR3 nucleotide sequence: TGTGCCAGCAGCTACCCGGGGGGCGAGCAGTACTTC. The chain links TRBV7-3 to TRBJ2-7, with 7 bases matching TRBD2. The V segment lost 4 bases and the J segment 6 bases; nucleotides outside the gene matches: 3. The CDR3 has 12 residues. CDR1 and CDR2 from the germline V gene are SGHTA and FQGTGA.